The sequence of this TCR beta chain was determined in a study of blood T cell repertoires in COVID-19. As for the study in general: Sample material is recorded as cDNA or gDNA derived from T cells, B-cell-depleted T cells, or PBMCs.

Ages ranged from about 18 to 90 years, with residence in about 23 US areas. Cohort 3 recovered donors had two negative PCRs, clearance, or symptom resolution. Germline loops: CDR1 SEHNR, CDR2 FQNEAQ (reference sequence). This CDR3 has 15 amino acids. V gave up 3 bases and J gave up 6 bases; unmatched junction bases: 5. Original processing notes: Counts of nucleated cells, estimated from reference gene primer amplification, were obtained. Measured with immunoSEQ multiplex PCR; TCRdb has only the in-frame clones, and not every one. V and J calls and clone size are those listed in that table; D and trimming were worked out from the DNA. Among about 400,000 clones listed, approximately 89% were seen once.

Source material: PBMCs or T cells enriched from blood (not recorded which). The chain carries TRBV7-9 and TRBJ1-5, with 10 bases fitting TRBD1. This receptor was obtained from a woman aged 30 to 39 who had recovered from COVID-19. In DNA form, the CDR3 reads TGTGCCAGCAGCTTGGGGACAGGGGTCATTCAGCCCCAGCATTTT. Protein sequence: CASSLGTGVIQPQHF.